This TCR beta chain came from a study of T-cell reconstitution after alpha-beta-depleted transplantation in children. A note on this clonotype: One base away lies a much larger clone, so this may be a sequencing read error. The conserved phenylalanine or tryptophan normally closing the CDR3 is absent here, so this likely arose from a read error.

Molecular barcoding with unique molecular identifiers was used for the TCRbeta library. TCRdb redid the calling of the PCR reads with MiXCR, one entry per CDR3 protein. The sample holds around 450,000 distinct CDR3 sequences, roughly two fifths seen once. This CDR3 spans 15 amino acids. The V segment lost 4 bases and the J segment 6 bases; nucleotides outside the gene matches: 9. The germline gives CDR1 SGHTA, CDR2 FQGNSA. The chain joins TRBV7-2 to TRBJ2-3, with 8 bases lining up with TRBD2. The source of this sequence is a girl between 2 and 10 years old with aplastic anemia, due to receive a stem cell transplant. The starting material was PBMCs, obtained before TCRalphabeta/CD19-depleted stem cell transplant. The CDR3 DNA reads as TGTGCCAGCAGCTCCATCCAGCGGGAGCCGGATACGCAGTATTCT. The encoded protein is CASSSIQREPDTQYS.